The 3 T cell receptor beta chains below come from one sample, sequenced in a study of regulatory dendritic cells for organ transplantation. Generated by immunoSEQ multiplex PCR, the TCRdb table keeps only in-frame clones and is missing some. The table lists 22,000 or so clones, about 80% of them singletons. The specimen sequenced was memory CD4+ T cells from blood. Subset reported: CD45RO+ memory T cells. These receptors were collected from a human donor in good health.

The rearrangement joins TRBV6-1 to TRBJ1-2; no clear D. The germline CDR1 and CDR2 sequences are MNHNS and SASEGT. This CDR3 contains 12 residues. V lost 3 bases, J lost 1 base, and 3 bases lay in between. CDR3 coding DNA: TGTGCCAGCAGTGACAATAACTATGGCTACACCTTC. It specifies CASSDNNYGYTF.

The chain carries TRBV4-2 and TRBJ2-4; 11 nucleotides line up with TRBD2. With 1 base clipped from V and 5 bases from J, the junction kept 1 base outside the gene matches. The CDR3 has 15 residues. Germline V lookup: CDR1 LGHNA, CDR2 YNFKEQ. The CDR3 sequence is CASSQVLAGENIQYF. The CDR3 coding sequence is TGTGCCAGCAGCCAAGTACTAGCGGGGGAAAACATTCAGTACTTC.

The chain uses TRBV5-1 and TRBJ2-1; 12 positions match TRBD2. CDR1 is SGHRS and CDR2 is YFSETQ in the germline V gene. V gave up 0 bases and J gave up 1 base; unmatched junction bases: 8. The CDR3 is made up of 19 amino acids. CDR3 DNA sequence: TGCGCCAGCAGCTTGGGTCTAGCGGGGGGGCCGGGGTCCTACAATGAGCAGTTCTTC. Translating it yields CASSLGLAGGPGSYNEQFF.